This T cell receptor beta chain appears in the sequencing data of a study of cytomegalovirus exposure and HLA in healthy donors. Study results and caveats: Sequencing likely generated an artifact that appeared as a cluster of highly shared sequence variants. Altogether, 164 TCR beta chains were recorded as cytomegalovirus-associated. On later analysis, the bulk of CMV-associated TCR beta chains appeared to be HLA-restricted.

Concerning this clone itself: Its target is unknown. The identical CDR3 is also encoded by other nucleotide sequences in the sample.

Amplification used 60 Vbeta primers and 13 Jbeta primers. Assay used: immunoSEQ multiplex PCR; TCRdb lists only in-frame clones, some missing. The repertoire holds under 200,000 clones, with 80% as singletons. Sequencing used PBMCs. This receptor was identified in a man in his thirties or forties in good health and CMV-seronegative.

The CDR3 DNA reads as TGTGCCAGCAGCGTAGCCGGGACAGGCACTGAAGCTTTCTTT. It translates to CASSVAGTGTEAFF. The chain has TRBV9 and TRBJ1-1, with 8 bases identical to TRBD1. Germline V CDR1 and CDR2: SGDLS, YYNGEE. There are 14 residues in the CDR3. The trim removed 0 bases at V and 4 bases at J, leaving 2 bases unmatched.